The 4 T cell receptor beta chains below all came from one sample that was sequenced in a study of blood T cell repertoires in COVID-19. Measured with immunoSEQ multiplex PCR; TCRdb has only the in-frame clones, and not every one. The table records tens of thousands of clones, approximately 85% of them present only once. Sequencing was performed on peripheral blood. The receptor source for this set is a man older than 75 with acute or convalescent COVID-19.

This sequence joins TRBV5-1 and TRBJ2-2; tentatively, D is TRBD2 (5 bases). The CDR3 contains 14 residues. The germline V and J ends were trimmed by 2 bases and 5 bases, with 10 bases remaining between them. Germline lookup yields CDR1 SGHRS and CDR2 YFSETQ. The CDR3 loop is CASSLGPGTGELFF. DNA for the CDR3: TGCGCCAGCAGCTTAGGACCGGGGACCGGGGAGCTGTTTTTT.

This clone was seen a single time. The CDR3 DNA reads TGTGCCAGTAGTACCGGACAGGGCAATCAGCCCCAGCATTTT. Translation gives CASSTGQGNQPQHF. The chain recombines TRBV19 with TRBJ1-5; TRBD1 agrees at 7 bases. The germline gives CDR1 LNHDA, CDR2 SQIVND (reference sequence). Unmatched junction bases numbered 2, after V lost 4 bases and J lost 2 bases. This CDR3 spans 14 amino acids.

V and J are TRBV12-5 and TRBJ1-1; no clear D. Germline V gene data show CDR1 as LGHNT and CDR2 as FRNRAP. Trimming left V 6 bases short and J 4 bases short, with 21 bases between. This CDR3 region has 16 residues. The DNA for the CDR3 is TGTGCTAGTGGGCCCGGGGTTAGAGTCCCTATCACTGAAGCTTTCTTT. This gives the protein CASGPGVRVPITEAFF.

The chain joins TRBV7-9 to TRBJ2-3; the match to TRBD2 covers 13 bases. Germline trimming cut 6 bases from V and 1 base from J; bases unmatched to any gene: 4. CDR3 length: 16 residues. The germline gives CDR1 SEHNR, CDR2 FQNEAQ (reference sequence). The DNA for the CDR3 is TGTGCCAGCAGACTAGGACTAGCGGGGGGCACAGATACGCAGTATTTT. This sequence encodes CASRLGLAGGTDTQYF.